This is a list of T cell receptor beta chains from one sample in a study of blood T cell repertoires in COVID-19. Some clones are missing from TCRdb's copy, which holds only in-frame ones; the method was immunoSEQ multiplex PCR. The sample lists just under 60,000 clones; approximately 86% were seen once. Sequencing used peripheral blood. The receptors shown here come from a man in his sixties with acute or convalescent COVID-19. CDR3s include the opening cysteine and the closing phenylalanine or tryptophan. D genes are given only for firm matches. Rows give clone size only sometimes, using once, few, many, or a class for an expanded clone.

j_gene | v_gene | d_gene | abundance | CDR3nt | CDR3aa
TRBJ1-5 | TRBV3-1/TRBV3-2 | NA | NA | TGTGCCAGCAGCCAAGATACGGGGGTCCCTCAGCCCCAGCATTTT | CASSQDTGVPQPQHF
TRBJ2-3 | TRBV5-1 | TRBD2 | NA | TGCGCCAGCGGATACCTAGCGGGAGACACAGATACGCAGTATTTT | CASGYLAGDTDTQYF
TRBJ2-3 | TRBV12-3/TRBV12-4 | NA | NA | TGTGCCTGCCTCAGGACTCGCACAGATACGCAGTATTTT | CACLRTRTDTQYF
TRBJ1-3 | TRBV9 | NA | NA | TGTGCCAGCAGCGCCCCCCAGGGTGGTAGCAACACCATATATTTT | CASSAPQGGSNTIYF
TRBJ1-6 | TRBV15 | NA | NA | TGTGCCACCAGCAGAGATTTCCAGACCTATAATTCACCCCTCCACTTT | CATSRDFQTYNSPLHF
TRBJ2-4 | TRBV30 | TRBD2 | NA | TGTGCCTGGAGCTCCCCCAGGGGCGGGAGGGGGTTAGCCAAAAACATTCAGTACTTC | CAWSSPRGGRGLAKNIQYF
TRBJ1-1 | TRBV28 | NA | NA | TGTGCCAGCAGGCCAGGCTGGAACACTGAAGCTTTCTTT | CASRPGWNTEAFF
TRBJ1-3 | TRBV11-3 | TRBD1 | NA | TGTGCCAGCAGACCCGGGACAGGGAGGTGGAGAAACACCATATATTTT | CASRPGTGRWRNTIYF
TRBJ1-5 | TRBV7-2 | NA | NA | TGTGCCAGCAGCTTTACAGGGACGCAGCCCCAGCATTTT | CASSFTGTQPQHF
TRBJ2-4 | TRBV2 | NA | NA | TGTGCCAGCAGTCCGGGACACCTCACGTGGGGCAAAAACATTCAGTACTTC | CASSPGHLTWGKNIQYF
TRBJ2-1 | TRBV2 | NA | once | TGTGCCTGCAGGCTTGAGTACAATGAGCAGTTCTTC | CACRLEYNEQFF
TRBJ1-5 | TRBV3-1/TRBV3-2 | NA | NA | TGTGCCAGCAGCCAATCTTATAGCAATCAGCCCCAGCATTTT | CASSQSYSNQPQHF
TRBJ2-2 | TRBV7-6 | NA | once | TGTGCCAGCAGCTCGCAGGGTACAGCGAACACCGGGGAGCTGTTTTTT | CASSSQGTANTGELFF
TRBJ2-7 | TRBV6-5 | TRBD1 | NA | TGTGCCAGCAGTTCGCAGGGGGCCTACGAGCAGTACTTC | CASSSQGAYEQYF
TRBJ2-7 | TRBV28 | NA | NA | TGTGCCAGCAGCCTGACTAGACCCCCCTACGAGCAGTACTTC | CASSLTRPPYEQYF
TRBJ1-1 | TRBV28 | NA | NA | TGTGCCAGCAGTACACCCACTGAAGCTTTCTTT | CASSTPTEAFF
TRBJ1-2 | TRBV5-4 | TRBD1 | NA | TGTGCCAGCAGCGCCCGACAGGGTCCCTATGGCTACACCTTC | CASSARQGPYGYTF
TRBJ2-7 | TRBV5-1 | TRBD1 | NA | TGCGCCAGCAGCCTTACAGGGGGCGGTGGGTACGAGCAGTACTTC | CASSLTGGGGYEQYF
TRBJ2-3 | TRBV28 | TRBD2 | NA | TGTGCCAGCAGTCCCGGGACTAGCGCAAGGGATACGCAGTATTTT | CASSPGTSARDTQYF
TRBJ1-2 | TRBV19 | NA | NA | TGTGCCAGTAGTATCGCGCAGGGTGGTGGCTACACCTTC | CASSIAQGGGYTF
TRBJ1-2 | TRBV6-5 | TRBD1 | NA | TGTGCCAGCACTTGGACAGGTCGTTTTGATGGCTACACCTTC | CASTWTGRFDGYTF
TRBJ1-6 | TRBV27 | NA | NA | TGTGCCAGCAGTTCTATCTCCTATAATTCACCCCTCCACTTT | CASSSISYNSPLHF
TRBJ2-3 | TRBV19 | NA | NA | TGTGCCAGTAGTAGAAACCCGACTGGCCGCACAGATACGCAGTATTTT | CASSRNPTGRTDTQYF
TRBJ2-2 | TRBV18 | TRBD2 | NA | TGTGCCAGCTCACCCCTAGCGGGAAGAGTCGCCGGGGAGCTGTTTTTT | CASSPLAGRVAGELFF
TRBJ2-5 | TRBV14 | NA | NA | TGTGCCAGCAGCGGGCAGGGAGGAGAGACCCAGTACTTC | CASSGQGGETQYF
TRBJ1-6 | TRBV1 | NA | NA | TGCACCAGCAGCCCGCGACAGACTCGAAATAATTCACCCCTCCACTTT | CTSSPRQTRNNSPLHF
TRBJ2-7 | TRBV6-6 | TRBD2 | NA | TGTGCCAGCAAGCGGGAGGGCCGCGAGCAGTACTTC | CASKREGREQYF
TRBJ1-5 | TRBV3-1/TRBV3-2 | NA | NA | TGTGCCAGCAGCCTCGGCACAGGCTATAGCAATCAGCCCCAGCATTTT | CASSLGTGYSNQPQHF
TRBJ2-7 | TRBV19 | TRBD2 | once | TGTGCCAGTAGTCCCCGGACTAGCGGGGGTTACTACGAGCAGTACTTC | CASSPRTSGGYYEQYF
TRBJ2-4 | TRBV7-2 | NA | NA | TGTGCCAGCAGACTAGGGGGATCCAAAAACATTCAGTACTTC | CASRLGGSKNIQYF
TRBJ2-7 | TRBV28 | NA | NA | TGTGCCAGCGACAGACAGTCCTCCTACGAGCAGTACTTC | CASDRQSSYEQYF
TRBJ2-2 | TRBV9 | TRBD1 | NA | TGTGCCAGCAGCGTTCTTCATCAGGGGGCCGGGGAGCTGTTTTTT | CASSVLHQGAGELFF
TRBJ1-4 | TRBV5-6 | NA | NA | TGTGCCAGCAGCTTTAGCCCCGGGAGTGAAAAACTGTTTTTT | CASSFSPGSEKLFF